Detailed here is one T cell receptor (beta chain). Its antigen remains unknown. Produced via immunoSEQ multiplex PCR; TCRdb's table is partial and in-frame only. This sample has some 65,000 clones, with roughly 97% found just once. The germline gives CDR1 SGHAT, CDR2 FQDESV (reference sequence). The CDR3 is 18 residues long. V lost 4 bases, J lost 1 base, and 15 bases stayed unmatched. This record belongs to a study of cytomegalovirus exposure and HLA in healthy donors. Study-level information: The roughly 110 validation repertoires used the same platform as the 650 to 750 first-cohort repertoires, a later analysis reported. Points from the study as a whole: Researchers counted around 180 TCR beta chains as cytomegalovirus-associated.

The receptor comes from a young man in good health and CMV-seronegative. Sequenced: PBMCs. The chain has TRBV11-1 and TRBJ1-1, with 7 bases fitting TRBD1. Here the CDR3 reads CASSSHHRGPGKNTEAFF. CDR3 bases: TGTGCCAGCAGCTCCCACCACAGGGGCCCTGGAAAGAACACTGAAGCTTTCTTT.